The source of this T cell receptor (beta chain) is a study of spatial heterogeneity in lung cancer. This clonotype was observed a few times. Time point given: sample taken at primary tumor resection. The sequenced material consisted of unsorted whole RNA from tumor, nontumor lung or frozen PBMC. Donation came from some 72 patients with untreated early-stage non-small cell lung cancer. TCRdb analysed the 5' RACE reads with MiXCR anew, one entry per CDR3 protein. Of tens of thousands of distinct CDR3 sequences listed, approximately 12% were seen once; the top ten hold more than 40%. The sequence derives from a male donor with early-stage non-small cell lung cancer. Sequenced material: PBMCs, taken at surgery.

The CDR3 nucleotides read TGCGCCAGCAGCCGGTTGGGGGCGGGGCAGCCCCAGCATTTT. It codes for CASSRLGAGQPQHF. V usage is TRBV4-1 and J usage is TRBJ1-5, with a possible D match to TRBD1 (6 bases). The CDR3 runs 14 residues. The V gene lost 4 bases and the J gene lost 7 bases, with 14 bases spanning the gap. Germline loops: CDR1 MGHRA, CDR2 YSYEKL.